This is a list of T cell receptor beta chains from one sample in a study of siplizumab effects on memory and regulatory T cells. Assay used: immunoSEQ multiplex PCR; TCRdb lists only in-frame clones, some missing. The table lists approximately 82,000 clones, approximately 90% of them singletons, with over 1.5% in the top ten. Sequencing input: Tregs sorted from blood. The receptors stem from a human donor in good health. Each CDR3 is given with its conserved first and last residue. The D gene is left open where the match is weak. Clone sizes are given selectively: once, few, many, or a class where the clone is expanded.

CDR3	DNA	D	size	V	J
CASSSSDTQYF	TGTGCCAGCAGCTCGAGCGATACGCAGTATTTT	.	.	TRBV11-3	TRBJ2-3
CASSYRDGLFTNYGYTF	TGTGCCAGCAGCTACAGGGACGGCCTCTTCACCAACTATGGCTACACCTTC	.	.	TRBV7-9	TRBJ1-2
CASSQGPRRTAGPDTQYF	TGCGCCAGCAGCCAAGGACCTAGACGGACCGCCGGTCCAGATACGCAGTATTTT	.	.	TRBV4-1	TRBJ2-3
CGSGALFNSPLHF	TGTGGTTCCGGGGCCCTCTTTAATTCACCCCTCCACTTT	.	.	TRBV30	TRBJ1-6
CASSVLWDREYNEQFF	TGTGCCAGCAGCGTCCTTTGGGACAGGGAATACAATGAGCAGTTCTTC	TRBD1	.	TRBV11-2	TRBJ2-1
CASSQGLSTEAFF	TGTGCCAGCAGCCAGGGGCTGAGTACTGAAGCTTTCTTT	.	.	TRBV7-9	TRBJ1-1
CASSWTSGGRTDTQYF	TGTGCCAGCAGCTGGACTAGCGGGGGGAGGACAGATACGCAGTATTTT	TRBD2	.	TRBV7-3	TRBJ2-3
CASSDRGPFTDTQYF	TGTGCCAGCAGTGACAGGGGGCCCTTTACAGATACGCAGTATTTT	TRBD1	.	TRBV6-1	TRBJ2-3
CASSPLKSTDTQYF	TGTGCCAGCAGCCCCCTCAAATCCACAGATACGCAGTATTTT	.	.	TRBV4-2	TRBJ2-3
CAWSVRTQTSNQPQHF	TGTGCCTGGAGTGTCCGGACTCAAACTAGCAATCAGCCCCAGCATTTT	.	.	TRBV30	TRBJ1-5
CASSEGEQFF	TGTGCCAGTTCGGAGGGGGAGCAGTTCTTC	.	.	TRBV19	TRBJ2-1
CASSRPQGVQETQYF	TGTGCCAGCAGTCGCCCCCAAGGGGTCCAAGAGACCCAGTACTTC	.	.	TRBV6-6	TRBJ2-5
CASSYSFQGRNEKLFF	TGTGCCAGCAGTTACTCGTTCCAGGGGAGGAACGAAAAACTGTTTTTT	.	.	TRBV6-5	TRBJ1-4
CASSLSGGLSYEQYF	TGTGCCAGCAGCCTTAGCGGGGGGTTGTCCTACGAGCAGTACTTC	TRBD2	.	TRBV5-4	TRBJ2-7
CASRMAGELFF	TGTGCCAGCAGGATGGCCGGGGAGCTGTTTTTT	.	.	TRBV6-5	TRBJ2-2
CASSLDPQGPQHF	TGTGCCAGCAGCTTGGACCCGCAGGGACCCCAGCATTTT	.	.	TRBV5-4	TRBJ1-5
CASSLAGGRYSTDTQYF	TGTGCCAGCAGTTTAGCGGGGGGCAGATATAGCACAGATACGCAGTATTTT	TRBD2	.	TRBV7-3	TRBJ2-3
CASMGGTEAYQPQHF	TGTGCCAGTATGGGGGGGACAGAGGCATATCAGCCCCAGCATTTT	TRBD1	.	TRBV19	TRBJ1-5
CASSLAGSYEQYF	TGCGCCAGCAGCTTGGCGGGGAGCTACGAGCAGTACTTC	.	.	TRBV5-1	TRBJ2-7
CASSFTPINEQFF	TGCGCCAGCAGCTTTACCCCCATCAATGAGCAGTTCTTC	.	.	TRBV5-1	TRBJ2-1
CASSLGSSGNTIYF	TGCGCCAGCAGCTTGGGTAGCTCTGGAAACACCATATATTTT	.	few	TRBV5-1	TRBJ1-3
CASADLGHETYEQYF	TGTGCCAGCGCCGACTTGGGACACGAAACCTACGAGCAGTACTTC	.	.	TRBV25-1	TRBJ2-7
CASSELGLVTGELFF	TGTGCCAGCAGTGAACTGGGCCTAGTAACCGGGGAGCTGTTTTTT	.	.	TRBV6-1	TRBJ2-2
CASSGPGSYEQYF	TGTGCCAGCAGTGGGCCGGGATCCTACGAGCAGTACTTC	.	.	TRBV6-1	TRBJ2-7
CASSLNSNTIYF	TGTGCCAGCAGCTTAAATTCCAACACCATATATTTT	.	.	TRBV11-2	TRBJ1-3
CATRGGIPYEQYF	TGTGCCACCCGTGGAGGGATCCCCTACGAGCAGTACTTC	.	.	TRBV6-1	TRBJ2-7
CASSFASASTWPQHF	TGTGCCAGCAGCTTCGCCAGCGCAAGTACGTGGCCCCAGCATTTT	.	.	TRBV7-2	TRBJ1-5
CASRGRIYNQPQHF	TGTGCCAGCAGGGGGAGGATTTACAATCAGCCCCAGCATTTT	.	.	TRBV2	TRBJ1-5
CASSLLTGDNSPLHF	TGCGCCAGCAGCTTGTTAACAGGGGATAATTCACCCCTCCACTTT	TRBD1	.	TRBV5-1	TRBJ1-6
CAWSVPVSPLHF	TGTGCCTGGAGTGTTCCGGTGTCACCCCTCCACTTT	.	.	TRBV30	TRBJ1-6
CASSHSGGAYEQFF	TGTGCCAGCAGCCATAGCGGGGGGGCCTATGAGCAGTTCTTC	TRBD2	.	TRBV4-2	TRBJ2-1
CASSLLVQGQPQHF	TGTGCCAGCAGCTTATTAGTACAGGGTCAGCCCCAGCATTTT	.	.	TRBV7-2	TRBJ1-5
CASSQESWPKRETQYF	TGTGCCAGCAGCCAAGAGTCTTGGCCCAAAAGGGAGACCCAGTACTTC	.	.	TRBV14	TRBJ2-5
CASSAMTGANSGNTIYF	TGTGCCAGCAGCGCGATGACAGGGGCCAACTCTGGAAACACCATATATTTT	TRBD1	.	TRBV9	TRBJ1-3
CATSRDMAGPKQYF	TGTGCCACCAGCAGAGATATGGCCGGTCCCAAGCAGTACTTC	.	once	TRBV15	TRBJ2-7
CASWPRGAYEQYF	TGTGCCAGCTGGCCCAGGGGAGCCTACGAGCAGTACTTC	.	.	TRBV27	TRBJ2-7
CASSLVLAAYNEQFF	TGCGCCAGCAGCTTGGTTCTAGCGGCCTACAATGAGCAGTTCTTC	TRBD2	.	TRBV5-1	TRBJ2-1
CASSDPGSYGYTF	TGCGCCAGCAGTGATCCGGGTAGCTATGGCTACACCTTC	.	medium-sized	TRBV10-2	TRBJ1-2
CASSLGAGELFF	TGCGCCAGCAGCTTGGGTGCCGGGGAGCTGTTTTTT	.	.	TRBV5-1	TRBJ2-2
CASSRYGSSGTDTQYF	TGTGCCAGCTCCCGATACGGTTCCTCTGGCACAGATACGCAGTATTTT	.	.	TRBV18	TRBJ2-3
CAISDSTAANYGYTF	TGTGCCATCAGTGACTCGACAGCCGCGAACTATGGCTACACCTTC	.	.	TRBV6-6	TRBJ1-2
CASSYEDRGNSPLHF	TGTGCCAGCAGTTACGAAGACAGGGGCAATTCACCCCTCCACTTT	TRBD1	.	TRBV6-5	TRBJ1-6
CASSPTSGWEQFF	TGTGCCAGCAGTCCTACTAGCGGTTGGGAGCAGTTCTTC	TRBD2	.	TRBV6-6	TRBJ2-1
CASSFRENTEAFF	TGTGCCAGCAGCTTCAGGGAAAACACTGAAGCTTTCTTT	.	.	TRBV7-2	TRBJ1-1
CASGGGVGQPQHF	TGTGCCAGTGGTGGGGGGGTCGGTCAGCCCCAGCATTTT	.	.	TRBV19	TRBJ1-5
CASRATSGGADEQFF	TGCGCCAGCAGGGCGACTAGCGGGGGGGCGGATGAGCAGTTCTTC	TRBD2	.	TRBV5-1	TRBJ2-1
CASSDAEGRVNQPQHF	TGTGCCAGCAGTGACGCCGAAGGTAGGGTCAATCAGCCCCAGCATTTT	.	.	TRBV2	TRBJ1-5
CASSEVYSSNTEAFF	TGTGCCAGCAGTGAAGTCTACAGTTCGAACACTGAAGCTTTCTTT	.	.	TRBV6-1	TRBJ1-1
CASSQDLGTEQYF	TGCGCCAGCAGCCAAGACTTAGGGACAGAGCAGTACTTC	.	.	TRBV4-3	TRBJ2-7
CASSFTRENTEAFF	TGTGCCAGCAGTTTTACCAGGGAGAACACTGAAGCTTTCTTT	.	.	TRBV27	TRBJ1-1
CASSSRVTEAFF	TGTGCCAGCAGTAGCAGGGTCACTGAAGCTTTCTTT	.	once	TRBV6-1	TRBJ1-1
CASSLWDRYGYTF	TGTGCCAGCAGCTTATGGGACAGATATGGCTACACCTTC	TRBD1	.	TRBV7-9	TRBJ1-2
CASKRGGTYNEQFF	TGCGCCAGCAAGAGGGGGGGGACCTACAATGAGCAGTTCTTC	.	.	TRBV23-1	TRBJ2-1
CASSYQGDYGYTF	TGTGCCAGCAGTTACCAGGGCGACTATGGCTACACCTTC	.	.	TRBV6-6	TRBJ1-2
CASSRGGADTQYF	TGTGCCAGCAGCCGGGGGGGGGCAGATACGCAGTATTTT	TRBD2	.	TRBV6-6	TRBJ2-3
CASSFLGTGIYEQYF	TGTGCCAGCAGCTTTTTAGGGACAGGTATTTACGAGCAGTACTTC	TRBD1	.	TRBV5-6	TRBJ2-7
CASRGLAGGQETQYF	TGTGCCAGCAGGGGACTAGCGGGGGGGCAAGAGACCCAGTACTTC	TRBD2	.	TRBV11-2	TRBJ2-5